This T cell receptor (beta chain) was recovered during a study of blood T cells in healthy people across ages. Points from the study as a whole: Per million T cells, TCR beta diversity dropped about linearly as age rose.

The CDR3 is made up of 15 amino acids. The V and J ends lost 4 bases and 4 bases, in that order; junction bases with no gene match: 3. The V gene's germline CDR1 is MNHNY and CDR2 SVGAGI (reference sequence). The second PCR ran roughly 7 to 12 cycles with a sample-barcoded 5' primer and J-beta primers. TCRdb fed the 5' RACE reads into MiXCR, producing one record per CDR3 protein. In the table there are about 900,000 distinct CDR3 sequences, around 48% of which are singletons. Each donor's blood draw was approximately 10 milliliters of peripheral blood. Remarks on this clonotype: Its antigen is not known.

Material for sequencing was blood. This TCR came from a man aged 25 to 40 in good health. The rearrangement joins TRBV6-6 to TRBJ2-5; TRBD2 agrees at 13 bases. Here the CDR3 DNA reads TGTGCCAGCAGTTCGGGACTAGCGGGGATAGAGACCCAGTACTTC. Translated: CASSSGLAGIETQYF.